These 20 T cell receptor beta chains came from one sample sequenced in a study of cytomegalovirus exposure and HLA in healthy donors. Use of 60 Vbeta and 13 Jbeta primers characterized the PCR. Sequencing used immunoSEQ multiplex PCR; TCRdb keeps in-frame clones, though not all of them. The profile shows nearly 300,000 clones, roughly 88% of them singletons. What was sequenced was PBMCs. These receptor sequences come from a man in his forties in good health and CMV-seropositive.

This CDR3 reads CASSQAHGGYGYTF. The CDR3 DNA is TGCGCCAGCAGCCAAGCGCACGGAGGGTATGGCTACACCTTC. This chain joins TRBV4-3 and TRBJ1-2; D is undetermined. Trimming removed 1 base at V and 5 bases at J, with 11 bases between. The germline gives CDR1 LGHNA, CDR2 YSLEER. The CDR3 runs 14 residues.

V usage is TRBV4-3 and J usage is TRBJ2-5, with a possible D match to TRBD1 (7 bases). CDR1 is LGHNA, CDR2 YSLEER, per germline. V dropped 0 bases and J dropped 9 bases, with 11 bases sitting between them. This CDR3 spans 13 amino acids. In DNA, the CDR3 is TGCGCCAGCAGCCAAGATGCAGGGGGGTCCCAGTACTTC. It encodes CASSQDAGGSQYF.

This rearrangement joins TRBV7-9 to TRBJ1-4, with 8 nucleotides matching TRBD1. The V gene's germline CDR1 is SEHNR and CDR2 FQNEAQ (reference sequence). With 3 bases clipped from V and 4 bases from J, the junction kept 7 bases outside the gene matches. The CDR3 spans 16 residues. The CDR3 DNA reads as TGTGCCAGCAGCTTTTCCAGGGGGCAAAATAATGAAAAACTGTTTTTT. Its protein is CASSFSRGQNNEKLFF.

J is TRBJ2-7 and V is TRBV13, with TRBD1 matching 8 bases. V was clipped by 7 bases and J by 5 bases; unmatched bases: 16. Germline lookup yields CDR1 PRHDT and CDR2 FYEKMQ (reference sequence). This CDR3 is built from 16 residues. In DNA form, the CDR3 reads TGTGCCAGCAAGATATGGACAGGGCCATCGGCCGACGAGCAGTACTTC. Its protein product is CASKIWTGPSADEQYF.

This clone was observed a handful of times. The V call is TRBV6-5, the J call TRBJ1-2; D unclear. The CDR3 spans 11 residues. Between the trimmed V and J ends, which lost 7 bases and 4 bases, there was a span of 7 bases. Per germline, CDR1 MNHEY and CDR2 SVGAGI. CDR3 region: CASTDSYGYTF. CDR3 sequence (DNA): TGTGCCAGCACCGACTCCTATGGCTACACCTTC.

The genes are TRBV9 and TRBJ1-3, with TRBD1 matching over 8 bases. Germline V gene sequence: CDR1 SGDLS, CDR2 YYNGEE. CDR3 length: 14 residues. Losses at the gene ends were 3 bases for V and 4 bases for J; bases not matched to a gene: 3. The CDR3 loop is CASSDGTGGNTIYF. The CDR3 nucleotides read TGTGCCAGCAGCGATGGGACAGGAGGAAACACCATATATTTT.

This clone showed up just once. The rearrangement links TRBV15 to TRBJ1-1; tentative D call: TRBD1 (5 bases). CDR3 length: 14 residues. Germline assignment: CDR1 LNHNV and CDR2 YYDKDF (reference sequence). V was clipped by 1 base and J by 11 bases, with 17 bases between them. CDR3 DNA sequence: TGTGCCACCAGCAGAGGGACACGAGTGGATAGGGCTTTCTTT. It specifies CATSRGTRVDRAFF.

Notes on this clone: Relative to the germline gene, one junction end is altered; a read error may explain this. The chain is built from TRBV7-9 and TRBJ1-4; D uncertain. The CDR3 totals 13 residues. The germline V gene has CDR1 SEHNR and CDR2 FQNEAQ (reference sequence). CDR3 sequence (DNA): TGTTCCAGCAGCTTCGGCGGAGATGAAAAACTGTTTTTT. Amino acids: CSSSFGGDEKLFF.

V gene TRBV27 combines with J gene TRBJ2-7, with 8 bases fitting TRBD2. Per germline, CDR1 MNHEY and CDR2 SMNVEV (reference sequence). The CDR3 contains 14 residues. V lost 7 bases to trimming and J lost 2 bases; unmatched junction nucleotides: 7. CDR3 nucleotide sequence: TGTGCCAGCACGAGCGGGAGTCGGACCTACGAGCAGTACTTC. Protein: CASTSGSRTYEQYF.

The chain uses TRBV28 and TRBJ1-2; D is possibly TRBD1 (5 bases). Germline V gene lookup returns CDR1 MDHEN and CDR2 SYDVKM. This CDR3 spans 13 amino acids. V dropped 6 bases and J dropped 5 bases, with 13 bases sitting between them. The chain's CDR3 is CASSLTGGYGYTF. For the CDR3, the DNA is TGTGCCAGCAGCCTTACGGGGGGTTATGGCTACACCTTC.

V and J are TRBV29-1 and TRBJ2-3; a possible D gene is TRBD2 (5 bases). V was cut by 4 bases and J by 4 bases, with 12 bases left in between. Per the germline V gene, CDR1 is SQVTM and CDR2 is ANQGSEA. This CDR3 comprises 13 residues. The CDR3 DNA sequence: TGCAGCGTTGCGGGGAGTGGGGCAGATACGCAGTATTTT. This translates into CSVAGSGADTQYF.

The chain couples TRBV4-2 to TRBJ1-1; perhaps TRBD1 as D (5 bases). V was trimmed by 4 bases and J by 7 bases, leaving 19 bases between them. Germline CDR1 is LGHNA and CDR2 is YNFKEQ. The CDR3 runs 15 residues. CDR3 sequence: CASSPSGTSGGEAFF. DNA of the CDR3: TGTGCCAGCAGCCCTTCGGGCACTTCGGGGGGTGAAGCTTTCTTT.

The chain uses TRBV28 and TRBJ2-7, with 13 bases matching TRBD2. CDR1 is MDHEN, CDR2 SYDVKM, per germline. V was clipped by 2 bases and J by 7 bases; unmatched bases: 11. This CDR3 has 17 amino acids. The DNA of the CDR3 is TGTGCCAGCAGTTTACCCCGGACTAGCGGGAGCTCGAGAGAGCAGTACTTC. Translated, it gives CASSLPRTSGSSREQYF.

The gene calls are TRBV7-8 and TRBJ2-5; 9 nucleotides match TRBD1. The J call is uncertain, as TRBJ2-7 better fits the DNA end. Per germline, CDR1 SGHVS and CDR2 FQNEAQ. The CDR3 extends over 15 amino acids. The CDR3 DNA sequence: TGTGCCAGCAGCTCACAGGGGGCGCGGGGTGACGAGCAGTACTTC. Protein: CASSSQGARGDEQYF.

This clone has only one observation. This sequence joins TRBV6-5 and TRBJ2-1, with 9 bases fitting TRBD2. J lost 3 bases, V lost 4 bases, and 7 bases had no gene match. The CDR3 runs 16 residues. Germline values: CDR1 MNHEY, CDR2 SVGAGI. The CDR3 reads CASSSTRTSDYNEQFF. The CDR3 nucleotides are TGTGCCAGCAGTTCGACGAGGACTAGCGACTACAATGAGCAGTTCTTC.

The chain couples TRBV7-9 to TRBJ2-1; a weak D match, TRBD2 (6 bases). The CDR3 is 15 amino acids. Looked up from germline, CDR1 is SEHNR and CDR2 is FQNEAQ (reference sequence). V lost 5 bases to trimming and J lost 7 bases, with 18 bases between them. CDR3 sequence: CASSPSAGSKNEQFF. Here the CDR3 DNA reads TGTGCCAGCAGCCCAAGCGCCGGGAGTAAGAATGAGCAGTTCTTC.

The chain combines TRBV28 with TRBJ2-7; possibly TRBD1 for D (5 bases). The germline V gene has CDR1 MDHEN and CDR2 SYDVKM. V lost 6 bases to trimming and J lost 0 bases, with 21 bases between them. This CDR3 has 17 amino acids. Here the CDR3 reads CASSSLSAGLSSYEQYF. The CDR3 nucleotides are TGTGCCAGCAGCTCACTATCAGCAGGGTTGAGCTCCTACGAGCAGTACTTC.

The chain is built from TRBV27 and TRBJ1-2, with D unclear. The CDR3 has 13 residues. V was clipped by 6 bases and J by 3 bases, with 11 bases between them. Germline values: CDR1 MNHEY, CDR2 SMNVEV (reference sequence). The chain's CDR3 is CASRGAGDYGYTF. The CDR3 coding sequence is TGTGCCAGCAGAGGAGCCGGGGACTATGGCTACACCTTC.

The chain is built from TRBV9 and TRBJ2-7; no reliable D call. V gave up 4 bases and J gave up 2 bases, with 4 bases separating them. Germline V gives CDR1 SGDLS, CDR2 YYNGEE. CDR3 length equals 11 residues. CDR3 sequence: CASSSTYEQYF. CDR3 bases: TGTGCCAGCAGCTCCACCTACGAGCAGTACTTC.

In regard to this clone: The germline gene is not matched at one end of the junction; a read error may be the cause. J is TRBJ2-7 and V is TRBV7-9; 7 bases are a match to TRBD1. The CDR3 is 15 amino acids. CDR1 and CDR2 (germline): SEHNR, FQNEAQ (reference sequence). The CDR3 is CSSSLTGSMHYEQYF. The CDR3 DNA sequence: TGTTCCAGCAGCTTGACAGGGTCAATGCACTACGAGCAGTACTTC.